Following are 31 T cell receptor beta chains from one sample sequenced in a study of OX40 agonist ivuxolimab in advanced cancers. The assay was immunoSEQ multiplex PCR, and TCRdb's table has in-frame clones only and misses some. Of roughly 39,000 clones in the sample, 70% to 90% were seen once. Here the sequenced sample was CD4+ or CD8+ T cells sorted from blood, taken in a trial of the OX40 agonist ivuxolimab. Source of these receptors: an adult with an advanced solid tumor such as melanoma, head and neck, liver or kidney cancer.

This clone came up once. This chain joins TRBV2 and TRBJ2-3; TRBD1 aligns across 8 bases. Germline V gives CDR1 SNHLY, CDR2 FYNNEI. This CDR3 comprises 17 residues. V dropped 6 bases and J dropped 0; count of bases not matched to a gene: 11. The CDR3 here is CASRRETGALSTDTQYF. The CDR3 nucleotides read TGTGCCAGCAGGAGGGAGACAGGGGCCTTAAGCACAGATACGCAGTATTTT.

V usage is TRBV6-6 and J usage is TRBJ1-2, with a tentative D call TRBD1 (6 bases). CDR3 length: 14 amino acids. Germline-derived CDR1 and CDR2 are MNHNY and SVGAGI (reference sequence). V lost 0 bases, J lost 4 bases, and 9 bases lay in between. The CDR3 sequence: CASSYSSRGYGYTF. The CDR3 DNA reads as TGTGCCAGCAGTTACTCCTCCAGGGGCTATGGCTACACCTTC.

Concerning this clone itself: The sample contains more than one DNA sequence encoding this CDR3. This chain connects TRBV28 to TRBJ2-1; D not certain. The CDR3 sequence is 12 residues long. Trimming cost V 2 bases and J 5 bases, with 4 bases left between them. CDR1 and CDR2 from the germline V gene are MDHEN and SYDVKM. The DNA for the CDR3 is TGTGCCAGCAGTTTAGGCGACAATGAGCAGTTCTTC. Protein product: CASSLGDNEQFF.

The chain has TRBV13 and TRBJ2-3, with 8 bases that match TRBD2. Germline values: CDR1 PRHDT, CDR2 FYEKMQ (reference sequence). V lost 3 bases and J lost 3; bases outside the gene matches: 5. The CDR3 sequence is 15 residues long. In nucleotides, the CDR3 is TGTGCCAGCAGCTTGACTAGCGATCCGACAGATACGCAGTATTTT. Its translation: CASSLTSDPTDTQYF. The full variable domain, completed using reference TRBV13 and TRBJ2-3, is AAGVIQSPRHLIKEKRETATLKCYPIPRHDTVYWYQQGPGQDPQFLISFYEKMQSDKGSIPDRFSAQQFSDYHSELNMSSLELGDSALYFCASSLTSDPTDTQYFGPGTRLTVL.

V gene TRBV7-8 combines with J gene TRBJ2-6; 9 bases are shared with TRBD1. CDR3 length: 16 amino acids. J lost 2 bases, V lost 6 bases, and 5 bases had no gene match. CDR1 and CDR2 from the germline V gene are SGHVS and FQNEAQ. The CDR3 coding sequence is TGTGCCAGCAGGATAAACAGGGGGCCTGGGGCCAACGTCCTGACTTTC. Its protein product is CASRINRGPGANVLTF.

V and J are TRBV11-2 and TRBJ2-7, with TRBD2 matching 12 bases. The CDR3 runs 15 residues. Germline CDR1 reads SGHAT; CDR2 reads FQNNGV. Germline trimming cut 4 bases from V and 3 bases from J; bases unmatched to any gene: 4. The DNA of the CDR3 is TGTGCCAGCAGCTCCCCGACTAGCGGGAGCTACGAGCAGTACTTC. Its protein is CASSSPTSGSYEQYF. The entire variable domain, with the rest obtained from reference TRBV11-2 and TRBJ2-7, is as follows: EAGVAQSPRYKIIEKRQSVAFWCNPISGHATLYWYQQILGQGPKLLIQFQNNGVVDDSQLPKDRFSAERLKGVDSTLKIQPAKLEDSAVYLCASSSPTSGSYEQYFGPGTRLTVT.

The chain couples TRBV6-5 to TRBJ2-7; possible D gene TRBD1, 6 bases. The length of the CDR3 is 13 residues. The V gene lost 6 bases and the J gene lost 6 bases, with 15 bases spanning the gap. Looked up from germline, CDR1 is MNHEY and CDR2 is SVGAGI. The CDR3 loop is CASSKYRVGEQYF. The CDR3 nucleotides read TGTGCCAGCAGCAAATACAGGGTAGGCGAGCAGTACTTC.

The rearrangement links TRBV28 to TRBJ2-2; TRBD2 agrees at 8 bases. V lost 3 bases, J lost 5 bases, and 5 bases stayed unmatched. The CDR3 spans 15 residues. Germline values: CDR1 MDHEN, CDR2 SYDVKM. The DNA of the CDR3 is TGTGCCAGCAGTTTGGCGGGAGGATTGACCGGGGAGCTGTTTTTT. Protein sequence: CASSLAGGLTGELFF.

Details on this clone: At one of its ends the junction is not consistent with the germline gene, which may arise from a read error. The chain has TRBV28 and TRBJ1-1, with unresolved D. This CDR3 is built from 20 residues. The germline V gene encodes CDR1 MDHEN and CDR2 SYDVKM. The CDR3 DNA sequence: TGTGCCAGCAGTGAGTTGGGAATGCGGCAACCCAAAAAACTGAACCCTGAAGCTTTCTTT. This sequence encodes CASSELGMRQPKKLNPEAFF. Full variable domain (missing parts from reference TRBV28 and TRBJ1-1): DVKVTQSSRYLVKRTGEKVFLECVQDMDHENMFWYRQDPGLGLRLIYFSYDVKMKEKGDIPEGYSVSREKKERFSLILESASTNQTSMYLCASSELGMRQPKKLNPEAFFGQGTRLTVV.

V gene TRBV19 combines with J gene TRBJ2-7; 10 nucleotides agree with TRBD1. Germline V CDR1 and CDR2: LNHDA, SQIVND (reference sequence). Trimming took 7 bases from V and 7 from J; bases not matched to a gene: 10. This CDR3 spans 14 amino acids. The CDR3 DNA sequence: TGTGCCAGTACACCGGGACAGGGGACGAGGGAGCAGTACTTC. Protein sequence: CASTPGQGTREQYF. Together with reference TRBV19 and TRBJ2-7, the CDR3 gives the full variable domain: DGGITQSPKYLFRKEGQNVTLSCEQNLNHDAMYWYRQDPGQGLRLIYYSQIVNDFQKGDIAEGYSVSREKKESFPLTVTSAQKNPTAFYLCASTPGQGTREQYFGPGTRLTVT.

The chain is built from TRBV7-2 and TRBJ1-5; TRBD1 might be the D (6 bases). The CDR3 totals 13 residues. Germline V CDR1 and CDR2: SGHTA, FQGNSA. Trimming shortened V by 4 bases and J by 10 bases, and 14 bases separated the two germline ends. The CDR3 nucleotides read TGTGCCAGCAGCTACACAGGGTCCGGTCCCCAGCATTTT. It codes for CASSYTGSGPQHF.

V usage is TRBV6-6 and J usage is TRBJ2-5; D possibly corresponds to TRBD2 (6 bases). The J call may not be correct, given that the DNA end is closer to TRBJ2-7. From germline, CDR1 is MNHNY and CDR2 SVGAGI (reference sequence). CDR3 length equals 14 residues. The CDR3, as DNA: TGTGCCAGCAGAGGGGTGGGGGGAACCTACGAGCAGTACTTC. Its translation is CASRGVGGTYEQYF.

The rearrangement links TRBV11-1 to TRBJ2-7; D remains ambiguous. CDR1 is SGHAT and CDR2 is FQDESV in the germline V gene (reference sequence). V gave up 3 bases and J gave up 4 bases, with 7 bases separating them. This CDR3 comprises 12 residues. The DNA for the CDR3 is TGTGCCAGCAGCTTGTCCTCGTACGAGCAGTACTTC. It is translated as CASSLSSYEQYF.

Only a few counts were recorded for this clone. The CDR3 region is CASSDRNQPQHF. DNA of the CDR3: TGTGCCAGCAGTGATCGCAATCAGCCCCAGCATTTT. The V gene is TRBV27, the J gene TRBJ1-5, with D uncertain. The CDR3 runs 12 residues. With 5 bases removed from V and 2 bases from J, the gap between germline ends came to 4 bases. Per germline, CDR1 MNHEY and CDR2 SMNVEV (reference sequence).

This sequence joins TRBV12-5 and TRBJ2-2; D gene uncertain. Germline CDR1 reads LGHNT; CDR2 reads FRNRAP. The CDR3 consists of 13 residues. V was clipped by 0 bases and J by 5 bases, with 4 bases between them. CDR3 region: CASGLVGTGELFF. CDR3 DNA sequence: TGTGCTAGTGGTTTGGTAGGGACCGGGGAGCTGTTTTTT.

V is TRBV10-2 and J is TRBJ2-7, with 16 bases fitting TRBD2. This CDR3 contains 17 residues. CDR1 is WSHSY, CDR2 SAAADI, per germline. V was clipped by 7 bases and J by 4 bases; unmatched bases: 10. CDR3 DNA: TGCGCCAGCATTACCGCCGGGACTAGCGGGAGGGTTTACGAGCAGTACTTC. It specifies CASITAGTSGRVYEQYF.

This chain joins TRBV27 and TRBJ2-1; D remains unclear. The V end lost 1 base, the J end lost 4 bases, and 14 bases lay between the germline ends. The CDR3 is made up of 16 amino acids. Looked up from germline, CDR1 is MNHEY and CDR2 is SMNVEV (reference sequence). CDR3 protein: CASSLYPLRPYNEQFF. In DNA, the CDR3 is TGTGCCAGCAGTTTATATCCCCTGAGACCTTACAATGAGCAGTTCTTC.

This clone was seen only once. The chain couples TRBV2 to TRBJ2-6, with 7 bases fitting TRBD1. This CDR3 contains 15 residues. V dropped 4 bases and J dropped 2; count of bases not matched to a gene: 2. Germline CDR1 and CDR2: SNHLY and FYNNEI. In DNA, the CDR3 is TGTGCCAGCAGTGTCGACAGGGCTGGGGCCAACGTCCTGACTTTC. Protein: CASSVDRAGANVLTF.

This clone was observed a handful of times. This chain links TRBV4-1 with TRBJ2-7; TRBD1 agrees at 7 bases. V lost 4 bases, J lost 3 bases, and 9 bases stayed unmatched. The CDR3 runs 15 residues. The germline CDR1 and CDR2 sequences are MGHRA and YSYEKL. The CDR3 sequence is CASSLSLTGNYEQYF. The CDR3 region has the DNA TGCGCCAGCAGCCTGTCTTTGACAGGGAACTACGAGCAGTACTTC.

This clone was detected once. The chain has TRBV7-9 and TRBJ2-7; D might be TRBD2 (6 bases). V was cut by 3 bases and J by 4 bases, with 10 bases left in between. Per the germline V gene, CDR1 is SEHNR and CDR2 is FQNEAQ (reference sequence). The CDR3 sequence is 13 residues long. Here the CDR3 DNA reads TGTGCCAGCAGCTTGGGACTTCATTACGAGCAGTACTTC. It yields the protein CASSLGLHYEQYF.

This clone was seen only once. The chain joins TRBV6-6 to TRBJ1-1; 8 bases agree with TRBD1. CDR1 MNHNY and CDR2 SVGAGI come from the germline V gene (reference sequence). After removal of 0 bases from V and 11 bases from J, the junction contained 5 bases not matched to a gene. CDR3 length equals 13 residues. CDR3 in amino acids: CASSYSAQGAAFF. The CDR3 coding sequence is TGTGCCAGCAGTTACTCGGCCCAGGGGGCTGCTTTCTTT.

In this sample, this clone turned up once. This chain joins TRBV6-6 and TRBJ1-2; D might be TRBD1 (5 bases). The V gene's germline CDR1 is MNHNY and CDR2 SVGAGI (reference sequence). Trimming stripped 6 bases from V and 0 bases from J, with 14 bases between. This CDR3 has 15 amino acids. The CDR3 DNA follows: TGTGCCAGCAGGCACCTCCGGGACCCTAACTATGGCTACACCTTC. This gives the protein CASRHLRDPNYGYTF.

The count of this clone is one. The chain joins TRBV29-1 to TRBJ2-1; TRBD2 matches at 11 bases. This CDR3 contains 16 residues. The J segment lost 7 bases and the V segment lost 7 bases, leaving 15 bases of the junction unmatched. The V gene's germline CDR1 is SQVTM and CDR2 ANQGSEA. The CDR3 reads CSARWGTSGGLNEQFF. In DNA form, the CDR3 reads TGCAGCGCGAGGTGGGGGACTAGCGGAGGTCTGAATGAGCAGTTCTTC.

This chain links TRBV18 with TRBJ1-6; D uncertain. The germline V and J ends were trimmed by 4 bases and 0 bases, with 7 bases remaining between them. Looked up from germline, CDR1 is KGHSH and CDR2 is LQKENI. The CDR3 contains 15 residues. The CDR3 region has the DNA TGTGCCAGCTCACAATCCGACTCCTATAATTCACCCCTCCACTTT. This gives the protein CASSQSDSYNSPLHF.

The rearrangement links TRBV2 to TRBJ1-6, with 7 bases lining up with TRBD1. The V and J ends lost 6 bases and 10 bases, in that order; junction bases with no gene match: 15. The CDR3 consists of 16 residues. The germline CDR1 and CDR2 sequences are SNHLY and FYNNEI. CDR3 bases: TGTGCCAGCAGAGACAGGGATGGAAGGATAGGCTCACCCCTCCACTTT. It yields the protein CASRDRDGRIGSPLHF.

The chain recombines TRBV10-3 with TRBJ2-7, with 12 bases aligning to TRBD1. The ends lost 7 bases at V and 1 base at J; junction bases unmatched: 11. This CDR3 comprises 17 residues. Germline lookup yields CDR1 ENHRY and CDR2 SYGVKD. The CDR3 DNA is TGTGCCATCAAGGTAGAGGGACAGGGGGCGAATTCCTACGAGCAGTACTTC. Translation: CAIKVEGQGANSYEQYF.

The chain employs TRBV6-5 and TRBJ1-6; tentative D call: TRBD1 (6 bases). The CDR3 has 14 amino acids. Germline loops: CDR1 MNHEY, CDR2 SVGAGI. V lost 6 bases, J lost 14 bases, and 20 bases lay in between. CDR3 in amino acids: CASRTDRSVRALHF. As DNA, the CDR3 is TGTGCCAGCAGAACAGACAGGTCTGTTAGGGCCCTCCACTTT.

The CDR3 DNA is TGTGCCAGCTCACGCCCGCAGGGTCCCCAGTACTTC. Its protein product is CASSRPQGPQYF. V and J are TRBV18 and TRBJ2-5, with D tentatively TRBD1 (5 bases). The CDR3 loop spans 12 amino acids. Germline CDR1 KGHSH, CDR2 LQKENI. V was pared by 4 bases and J by 9 bases, with 12 bases between. Supplemented by reference TRBV18 and TRBJ2-5, the full variable domain reads NAGVMQNPRHLVRRRGQEARLRCSPMKGHSHVYWYRQLPEEGLKFMVYLQKENIIDESGMPKERFSAEFPKEGPSILRIQQVVRGDSAAYFCASSRPQGPQYFGPGTRLLVL.

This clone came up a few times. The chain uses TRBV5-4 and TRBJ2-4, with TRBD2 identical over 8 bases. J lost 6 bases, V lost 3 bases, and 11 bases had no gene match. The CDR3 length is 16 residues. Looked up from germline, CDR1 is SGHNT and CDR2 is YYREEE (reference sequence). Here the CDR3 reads CASSSKRGRLANIQYF. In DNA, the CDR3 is TGTGCCAGCAGCTCCAAGCGGGGGCGGCTGGCAAACATTCAGTACTTC.

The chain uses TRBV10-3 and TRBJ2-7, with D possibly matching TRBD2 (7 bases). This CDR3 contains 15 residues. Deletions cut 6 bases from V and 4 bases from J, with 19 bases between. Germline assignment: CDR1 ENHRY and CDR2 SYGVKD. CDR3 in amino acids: CAISDGTRGGYEQYF. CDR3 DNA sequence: TGTGCCATCAGCGACGGGACAAGGGGAGGGTACGAGCAGTACTTC.

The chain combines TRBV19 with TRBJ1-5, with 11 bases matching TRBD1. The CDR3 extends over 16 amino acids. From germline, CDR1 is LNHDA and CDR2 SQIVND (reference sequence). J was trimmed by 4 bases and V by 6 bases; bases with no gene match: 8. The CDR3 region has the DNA TGTGCCAGTAGCACCGACCGGGACAGGGGGAATCAGCCCCAGCATTTT. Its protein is CASSTDRDRGNQPQHF.